Listed below are T cell receptor beta chains from one sample, sequenced in a study of T cells in Graves' hyperthyroidism and ophthalmopathy. One entry per CDR3 protein results from TCRdb running MiXCR on the multiplex PCR reads. The sample includes 380,000 or so distinct CDR3 sequences, approximately 12% of them seen just once. Specimen: blood. All receptors derive from a man between 25 and 39 years old with Graves' hyperthyroidism that later progressed to Graves' ophthalmopathy. CDR3s include the opening cysteine and the closing phenylalanine or tryptophan. Each record gives: V gene, D gene, CDR3 protein. The D gene is left open where the match is weak.

TRBV7-9	TRBD2	CAITGGISTDTQYF
TRBV6-2/TRBV6-3	TRBD2	CASSYPFSGASTDTQYF
TRBV9	TRBD2	CASSALTSLFETQYF
TRBV6-1	NA	CASSRTGKGAFF
TRBV28	NA	CASSLSYTSNQPQHF
TRBV4-1	NA	CASSHQGLGYYEQYF
TRBV11-2	TRBD1	CASSFSTGSYGYTF
TRBV4-1	NA	CASSQVGGSGNTIYF
TRBV9	TRBD2	CASSVGASGGAKWETQYF
TRBV6-1	TRBD2	CASNSGGALKTQYF
TRBV13	NA	CASSLGRGTSPLHF
TRBV29-1	NA	CSVEDQGEFSYEQYF
TRBV10-3	TRBD1	CAIGETGSNYGYTF
TRBV30	NA	CAWSMDRYQPQHF
TRBV3-1	NA	CASSQGGPNEQYF
TRBV6-1	TRBD1	CASSDPVGTVTDTQYF
TRBV20-1	NA	CSAREREPYEQYF
TRBV5-1	NA	CASSLLRDGYTF
TRBV12-3/TRBV12-4	TRBD1	CASSFRPGQGLQPQHF
TRBV28	NA	CASSRTGMGYGYTF
TRBV12-5	NA	CASGLEYRSPLHF
TRBV6-1	TRBD1	CASSPGTGTEKLFF
TRBV12-3/TRBV12-4	NA	CASSRGPHYGYTF
TRBV3-1	NA	CASSLRDLYTDTQYF
TRBV15	TRBD2	CATSRGLAGGPSYF
TRBV3-1	NA	CASSQDGGSGTGELFF
TRBV3-1	TRBD1	CASSRSTGANGQPQHF
TRBV7-2	NA	CASSSFGDPSTDTQYF
TRBV27	NA	CASSWPLLGYGYTF
TRBV20-1	TRBD2	CSASLGLAWNIQYF
TRBV24-1	TRBD1	CATNRGYHGYTF
TRBV18	NA	CASSQTSKNEQYF
TRBV28	NA	CASSLPFGGSGNTIYF
TRBV6-6	NA	CASSYEHSTDTQYF
TRBV6-1	NA	CASSRTRDQSLVTQYF
TRBV4-1	TRBD2	CASSQGYGSGGDTQYF
TRBV28	TRBD1	CASSLVTPYQTGSYGYTF
TRBV9	TRBD1	CASSTTPDRVGTEPQHF
TRBV6-1	NA	CASSGDYRETQYF
TRBV12-3/TRBV12-4	NA	CASRSGAMTGEQFF
TRBV24-1	TRBD2	CATSDWDYQETQYF
TRBV30	TRBD2	CRRRGGRYNEQFF
TRBV7-9	TRBD1	CASSEQGASSGNTIYF